Listed here are 5 T cell receptor beta chains from one sample, sequenced in a study of blood T cell repertoires in COVID-19. Generated by immunoSEQ multiplex PCR, the TCRdb table keeps only in-frame clones and is missing some. The profile covers about 300,000 clones, with nearly 90% appearing a single time and around 4.5% taken by the ten largest. Sequencing was done on a sample of PBMCs or T cells enriched from blood (not recorded which). Receptors originate from a woman aged 18 to 35 with acute COVID-19.

The chain links TRBV29-1 to TRBJ1-2, with D perhaps TRBD1 (6 bases). The V end was cut by 4 bases, the J end by 4 bases, with 13 bases between. The CDR3 contains 13 residues. Germline V lookup: CDR1 SQVTM, CDR2 ANQGSEA. In nucleotides, the CDR3 is TGCAGCGTTGCATCAGGGGTCGGCTATGGCTACACCTTC. Translating gives CSVASGVGYGYTF.

V usage is TRBV9 and J usage is TRBJ1-6; no definite D call. The germline CDR1 and CDR2 sequences are SGDLS and YYNGEE. The CDR3 extends over 15 amino acids. The germline V and J ends were trimmed by 0 bases and 0 bases, with 4 bases remaining between them. This CDR3 is CASSVGSSYNSPLHF. The CDR3 DNA is TGTGCCAGCAGCGTAGGGAGCTCCTATAATTCACCCCTCCACTTT.

The chain couples TRBV11-2 to TRBJ2-1, with TRBD2 matching 7 bases. Germline CDR1 is SGHAT and CDR2 is FQNNGV. The V gene end was trimmed by 5 bases and the J gene end by 4 bases; junction bases not matched to a gene: 5. The CDR3 has 14 residues. The CDR3 DNA reads TGTGCCAGCAGCCCGGGACTACAATACAATGAGCAGTTCTTC. Protein: CASSPGLQYNEQFF.

Concerning this clone itself: This CDR3 is also generated by other DNA sequences in the sample. CDR3 DNA: TGTGCCAGCAGTGTCACAGGAAACACTGAAGCTTTCTTT. Translated, it gives CASSVTGNTEAFF. J is TRBJ1-1 and V is TRBV27; D might be TRBD1 (5 bases). The V and J ends lost 5 bases and 2 bases respectively, with 9 bases between them. Germline CDR1 is MNHEY and CDR2 is SMNVEV (reference sequence). The CDR3 runs 13 residues.

V gene TRBV18 combines with J gene TRBJ2-3; 13 bases fit TRBD2. V trimming: 8 bases; J trimming: 2 bases; junction bases outside the gene matches: 10. The germline V gene has CDR1 KGHSH and CDR2 LQKENI. This CDR3 has 17 amino acids. CDR3 in DNA: TGTGCCAGCCGGGCACTAGCGGGAGGGCCCCCCACAGATACGCAGTATTTT. The encoded protein is CASRALAGGPPTDTQYF.